These 13 T cell receptor beta chains originate from one sample sequenced in a study of CD4 T cells in relation to SARS-CoV-2 and coronaviruses. Clones were sequenced by immunoSEQ multiplex PCR, and TCRdb holds only the in-frame ones, with some missing. The repertoire holds about 19,000 clones, with over 65% as singletons. The unexposed donors gave CD4+ T cells in about 2011-2019, prior to COVID-19. After about 10 days of culture, CD4+ T cells were isolated. Their antigens are not known. The sequenced material came from CD4+ T cells from PBMCs, cultured in vitro. These receptors all stem from a human donor in good health.

CDR3 sequence reads: CASSELYRPLRNTIYF. CDR3 bases: TGCGCCAGCAGTGAGCTATACAGGCCTCTTCGAAACACCATATATTTT. V gene TRBV10-1 combines with J gene TRBJ1-3; perhaps TRBD1 as D (5 bases). The CDR3 is made up of 16 amino acids. Germline V lookup: CDR1 WNHNN, CDR2 SYGVQD (reference sequence). Trimming removed 2 bases from V and 5 bases from J, with 16 bases in between.

The chain joins TRBV6-6 to TRBJ2-6; D is possibly TRBD1 (6 bases). V dropped 0 bases and J dropped 3 bases, with 9 bases sitting between them. The CDR3 extends over 16 amino acids. Germline lookup yields CDR1 MNHNY and CDR2 SVGAGI (reference sequence). In nucleotides, the CDR3 is TGTGCCAGCAGTTACTCCGCAGGGGTTGGGGCCAACGTCCTGACTTTC. It translates to CASSYSAGVGANVLTF.

The V and J genes are TRBV9 and TRBJ2-2, with 15 bases identical to TRBD2. After removal of 0 bases from V and 4 bases from J, the junction contained 1 base not matched to a gene. Germline V gives CDR1 SGDLS, CDR2 YYNGEE. This CDR3 comprises 17 residues. In DNA form, the CDR3 reads TGTGCCAGCAGCGTAGCGGGACTAGCGGGAGGCACCGGGGAGCTGTTTTTT. Its protein product is CASSVAGLAGGTGELFF.

This clone was recorded only once. The rearrangement uses TRBV18 and TRBJ2-2; 12 positions agree with TRBD2. Germline V lookup: CDR1 KGHSH, CDR2 LQKENI. With V trimmed by 2 bases and J by 5 bases, 3 bases remained unmatched. The CDR3 runs to 16 residues. The CDR3 loop reads CASSPIGLAGTGELFF. CDR3 bases: TGTGCCAGCTCACCAATCGGACTAGCGGGGACCGGGGAGCTGTTTTTT.

This chain uses TRBV10-3 with TRBJ1-1; 11 bases agree with TRBD1. This CDR3 contains 15 residues. J gave up 5 bases and V 11 bases, and 13 bases lay outside the gene matches. Per germline, CDR1 ENHRY and CDR2 SYGVKD. CDR3 in amino acids: CASKAPGQGETEAFF. Here the CDR3 DNA reads TGTGCCTCAAAGGCCCCGGGACAGGGGGAAACTGAAGCTTTCTTT.

This chain links TRBV12-3 or TRBV12-4 with TRBJ2-5; D is possibly TRBD2 (6 bases). Trimming left V 5 bases short and J 7 bases short, with 14 bases between. This CDR3 is built from 13 residues. CDR3 DNA: TGTGCCAGCAGTGGGGGGACGTGGTGGACCCAGTACTTC. It codes for CASSGGTWWTQYF.

The genes are TRBV18 and TRBJ2-3; 8 bases align to TRBD1. V lost 3 bases and J lost 2; bases outside the gene matches: 4. Germline values: CDR1 KGHSH, CDR2 LQKENI. CDR3 length equals 15 residues. The CDR3 here is CASSPRGHNTDTQYF. DNA of the CDR3: TGTGCCAGCTCACCCAGGGGGCACAACACAGATACGCAGTATTTT. Full variable domain (outside the CDR3, taken from reference TRBV18 and TRBJ2-3): NAGVMQNPRHLVRRRGQEARLRCSPMKGHSHVYWYRQLPEEGLKFMVYLQKENIIDESGMPKERFSAEFPKEGPSILRIQQVVRGDSAAYFCASSPRGHNTDTQYFGPGTRLTVL.

The chain is built from TRBV10-3 and TRBJ2-7, with unresolved D. V gave up 5 bases and J gave up 3 bases, with 14 bases separating them. Per germline, CDR1 ENHRY and CDR2 SYGVKD. This CDR3 region has 14 residues. The chain's CDR3 is CAISQHGINYEQYF. CDR3 bases: TGTGCCATCAGTCAACATGGAATAAACTACGAGCAGTACTTC.

The chain couples TRBV19 to TRBJ2-4, with 11 bases aligning to TRBD1. The CDR3 is 14 amino acids. Germline CDR1 and CDR2: LNHDA and SQIVND (reference sequence). Trimming at V came to 5 bases and at J to 7 bases, leaving 4 bases not matched to a gene. CDR3: CASSGGQGENIQYF. The CDR3 coding sequence is TGTGCCAGTAGTGGGGGACAGGGGGAGAACATTCAGTACTTC.

V usage is TRBV18 and J usage is TRBJ1-5; no firm D call. The length of the CDR3 is 13 residues. V shed 3 bases and J shed 6 bases, with 9 bases lying between them. CDR1 and CDR2 from the germline V gene are KGHSH and LQKENI. The CDR3 spells CASSPTFGQPQHF. The CDR3 DNA reads TGTGCCAGCTCACCGACGTTCGGTCAGCCCCAGCATTTT.

The V gene is TRBV9, the J gene TRBJ1-5; D ambiguous. Trimming removed 6 bases at V and 5 bases at J, with 6 bases between. CDR3 length: 11 amino acids. CDR1 is SGDLS, CDR2 YYNGEE, per germline. The CDR3 DNA follows: TGTGCCAGCAACGGGGATCAGCCCCAGCATTTT. Residues: CASNGDQPQHF.

The rearrangement uses TRBV5-4 and TRBJ2-7; 10 positions agree with TRBD1. CDR1 is SGHNT and CDR2 is YYREEE in the germline V gene (reference sequence). This CDR3 has 17 residues. The ends lost 0 bases at V and 5 bases at J; junction bases unmatched: 11. As DNA, the CDR3 is TGTGCCAGCAGCTTGGGGATTCCGGGACAGGGGTTCAACGAGCAGTACTTC. Translating it yields CASSLGIPGQGFNEQYF.

The V call is TRBV7-9, the J call TRBJ2-3; 7 nucleotides align to TRBD1. Germline V gene sequence: CDR1 SEHNR, CDR2 FQNEAQ (reference sequence). Trimming cost V 5 bases and J 6 bases; bases outside gene matches: 5. This CDR3 has 13 residues. The CDR3 DNA sequence: TGTGCCAGCAGCCTCCTGACAGGGGATACGCAGTATTTT. Encoded protein: CASSLLTGDTQYF.